Listed here are 10 T cell receptor beta chains from one sample, sequenced in a study of blood T cell repertoires in COVID-19. Some clones are missing from TCRdb's copy, which holds only in-frame ones; the method was immunoSEQ multiplex PCR. The table lists 130,000 or so clones, 75% to 90% of them singletons, with about 18% in the top ten. Sequencing was carried out using peripheral blood. These receptors originate from a woman aged 50 to 60 who had recovered from COVID-19.

The V gene is TRBV7-9, the J gene TRBJ2-7; D ambiguous. Germline V gene data show CDR1 as SEHNR and CDR2 as FQNEAQ (reference sequence). There are 13 residues in the CDR3. V was pared by 3 bases and J by 2 bases, with 8 bases between. The CDR3 DNA reads as TGTGCCAGCAGCTTTGGTAGCACCTACGAGCAGTACTTC. This codes for CASSFGSTYEQYF.

A single count supports this clone. The V and J genes are TRBV7-9 and TRBJ1-1, with D possibly matching TRBD1 (5 bases). This CDR3 has 13 amino acids. In germline, CDR1 is SEHNR, CDR2 FQNEAQ (reference sequence). V lost 4 bases, J lost 3 bases, and 9 bases lay in between. The DNA of the CDR3 is TGTGCCAGCAGCTACACAGGTTACACTGAAGCTTTCTTT. The encoded protein is CASSYTGYTEAFF.

The J gene is TRBJ2-1, the V gene TRBV6-5; D remains unclear. Trimming shortened V by 0 bases and J by 3 bases, and 6 bases separated the two germline ends. From germline, CDR1 is MNHEY and CDR2 SVGAGI. There are 14 residues in the CDR3. The CDR3 here is CASSYSEFYNEQFF. CDR3 nucleotide sequence: TGTGCCAGCAGTTACTCGGAGTTCTACAATGAGCAGTTCTTC.

V gene TRBV12-3 or TRBV12-4 combines with J gene TRBJ1-6; TRBD1 agrees at 8 bases. The CDR3 runs 13 residues. Trimming removed 6 bases from V and 9 bases from J; junction bases left unmatched: 4. CDR3 DNA sequence: TGTGCCAGCAGCCCACAGGGGGTTTCACCCCTCCACTTT. Protein product: CASSPQGVSPLHF.

The CDR3 nucleotides are TGTGCCAGCAGTTATGAGGGGGCTTGGGTCTATGGCTACACCTTC. Translating it yields CASSYEGAWVYGYTF. This chain connects TRBV6-5 to TRBJ1-2; the match to TRBD1 covers 7 bases. The CDR3 loop spans 15 amino acids. Germline lookup yields CDR1 MNHEY and CDR2 SVGAGI. Trimming at V came to 3 bases and at J to 4 bases, leaving 8 bases not matched to a gene.

This rearrangement joins TRBV5-5 to TRBJ1-5, with D perhaps matching TRBD1 (5 bases). CDR1 SGHKS and CDR2 YYEKEE come from the germline V gene (reference sequence). V was clipped by 0 bases and J by 1 base, with 8 bases between them. This CDR3 has 15 amino acids. CDR3 region: CASSLGQPSNQPQHF. The CDR3 DNA reads TGTGCCAGCAGCTTGGGACAGCCCAGCAATCAGCCCCAGCATTTT.

This sequence joins TRBV6-5 and TRBJ1-1; a possible D gene is TRBD1 (5 bases). Trimming left V 8 bases short and J 3 bases short, with 13 bases between. The CDR3 loop spans 13 amino acids. CDR1 is MNHEY and CDR2 is SVGAGI in the germline V gene. The CDR3: CASSSGGYTEAFF. The CDR3 DNA sequence: TGTGCCAGCTCATCCGGGGGGTACACTGAAGCTTTCTTT.

V gene TRBV2 combines with J gene TRBJ2-3; D possibly corresponds to TRBD2 (5 bases). Trimming shortened V by 7 bases and J by 7 bases, and 21 bases separated the two germline ends. The CDR3 runs to 15 residues. CDR1 is SNHLY and CDR2 is FYNNEI in the germline V gene. The CDR3 is CASIGLAAAVNTQYF. The DNA for the CDR3 is TGTGCCAGCATTGGGCTAGCAGCCGCCGTAAATACGCAGTATTTT.

The chain has TRBV11-3 and TRBJ2-3, with D possibly matching TRBD2 (7 bases). V dropped 5 bases and J dropped 4 bases, with 25 bases sitting between them. The germline gives CDR1 SGHNT, CDR2 YENEEA. The CDR3 is 18 amino acids. The CDR3 sequence: CASSPRYGGARIADTQYF. The CDR3 nucleotides read TGTGCCAGCAGCCCCCGCTATGGGGGGGCGAGGATCGCAGATACGCAGTATTTT.

CDR3 bases: TGTGCCAGCAGCGTAGGTGGGACACTACGAGGAGAGACCCAGTACTTC. Translated: CASSVGGTLRGETQYF. V is TRBV9 and J is TRBJ2-5; D possibly corresponds to TRBD1 (6 bases). This CDR3 contains 16 residues. Trimming removed 0 bases at V and 4 bases at J, with 16 bases between. Germline V lookup: CDR1 SGDLS, CDR2 YYNGEE.